This TCR beta chain was identified in a study of T cells after yellow fever vaccination. Study in general: With SMART-Seq v4 Ultra Low Input, the fractions containing low cell numbers were prepared. Study-wide results and caveats: Clonotypes found in both CD4 and CD8 compartments made up a small share. Clones from primary vaccination mostly reappeared after the booster (roughly 95% CD4, around 90% CD8).

V lost 10 bases and J 2 bases, leaving 17 bases between the germline ends. Germline V CDR1 and CDR2: LNHDA, SQIVND (reference sequence). The CDR3 loop spans 14 amino acids. About this clonotype: Its specificity is not known.

TCRdb itself ran the 5' RACE reads through MiXCR, one entry per CDR3 protein. The table shows roughly 310,000 distinct CDR3 sequences, with approximately 9% occurring only once. Sequenced material: PBMCs, taken on the day of the first yellow fever vaccination. The chain is built from TRBV19 and TRBJ2-5; D may be TRBD1 (5 bases). This receptor was taken from a man aged 18 to 35 who received the YFV17D yellow fever vaccine. Here the CDR3 reads CATRKGRNQETQYF. CDR3 coding DNA: TGTGCCACTCGGAAGGGGCGGAATCAAGAGACCCAGTACTTC.